This T cell receptor beta chain was sequenced for a study of blood T cells in healthy people across ages. Next came a second PCR, run for about 6 to 12 cycles, which used a sample-barcoded 5' primer along with a J-beta primer mix. Each CDR3 protein is one row after TCRdb ran MiXCR on the 5' RACE reads. Seen here are a few hundred thousand distinct CDR3 sequences, 27% observed once, and the top ten hold around 18%. This CDR3 spans 13 amino acids. V lost 3 bases and J lost 9; bases outside the gene matches: 5. Germline V gene lookup returns CDR1 DFQATT and CDR2 SNEGSKA (reference sequence). The clonotype originates from a woman in her 70s in good health. Sequencing was carried out using blood. J is TRBJ1-4 and V is TRBV20-1; 9 positions match TRBD1. The CDR3 loop is CSASLGTGQKLFF. The DNA of the CDR3 is TGCAGTGCTAGCTTAGGGACAGGGCAAAAACTGTTTTTT.